These 23 T cell receptor beta chains came from one sample sequenced in a study of blood T cell repertoires in COVID-19. The method was immunoSEQ multiplex PCR; TCRdb's version includes in-frame clones alone and lacks a portion of them. Of approximately 190,000 clones listed, roughly 80% are singletons. The source material was peripheral blood. These receptors were obtained from a man aged 30-40 years with active or convalescent COVID-19.

The V call is TRBV4-1, the J call TRBJ2-3, with 11 nucleotides matching TRBD1. V trimming: 4 bases; J trimming: 4 bases; junction bases outside the gene matches: 13. Germline assignment: CDR1 MGHRA and CDR2 YSYEKL. The length of the CDR3 is 18 residues. Here the CDR3 reads CASSPLWPGQGGSDTQYF. Written as DNA, the CDR3 is TGCGCCAGCAGCCCCTTATGGCCGGGACAGGGGGGGTCAGATACGCAGTATTTT.

The chain links TRBV5-1 to TRBJ2-1, with D perhaps matching TRBD1 (5 bases). V gave up 1 base and J gave up 7 bases, with 18 bases separating them. Germline lookup yields CDR1 SGHRS and CDR2 YFSETQ. The CDR3 spans 16 residues. The CDR3 sequence is CASSLLKVRGRNEQFF. As DNA, the CDR3 is TGCGCCAGCAGCTTGCTGAAGGTAAGGGGTAGGAATGAGCAGTTCTTC.

The chain has TRBV9 and TRBJ1-6, with 9 bases fitting TRBD1. Germline V gene data show CDR1 as SGDLS and CDR2 as YYNGEE. With 4 bases clipped from V and 8 bases from J, the junction kept 19 bases outside the gene matches. The CDR3 runs to 19 residues. The CDR3 region has the DNA TGTGCCAGCAGCACAAAGATCCGGGACAGGGCTTCCGCGGATTCACCCCTCCACTTT. Encoded protein: CASSTKIRDRASADSPLHF.

The chain employs TRBV5-5 and TRBJ2-5, with 13 bases identical to TRBD2. The CDR3 has 16 amino acids. CDR1 and CDR2 (germline): SGHKS, YYEKEE (reference sequence). The J segment lost 5 bases and the V segment lost 3 bases, leaving 7 bases of the junction unmatched. In DNA, the CDR3 is TGTGCCAGCAGCTCCGGGACTAGCGGGAATACCGAGACCCAGTACTTC. Translating gives CASSSGTSGNTETQYF.

CDR3 sequence (DNA): TGTGCCAGTAGTATTAATGCGGGAGGTGGAAACGAGCAGTTCTTC. The encoded protein is CASSINAGGGNEQFF. This rearrangement joins TRBV19 to TRBJ2-1; 8 nucleotides align to TRBD2. CDR1 is LNHDA and CDR2 is SQIVND in the germline V gene (reference sequence). V dropped 3 bases and J dropped 10; count of bases not matched to a gene: 11. The CDR3 contains 15 residues.

The chain carries TRBV25-1 and TRBJ1-1; no definite D call. Per germline, CDR1 MGHDK and CDR2 SYGVNS. The ends were cut back, 4 bases at V and 6 bases at J, with 12 bases in the middle. This CDR3 region has 13 residues. The CDR3 here is CASSASPPAEAFF. In nucleotides, the CDR3 is TGTGCCAGCAGTGCATCCCCCCCAGCTGAAGCTTTCTTT.

The chain links TRBV27 to TRBJ2-1; D possibly corresponds to TRBD2 (7 bases). The V end was cut by 5 bases, the J end by 5 bases, with 16 bases between. This CDR3 contains 15 residues. Germline values: CDR1 MNHEY, CDR2 SMNVEV (reference sequence). The CDR3 protein is CASSLRGGNDNEQFF. CDR3 coding DNA: TGTGCCAGCAGTCTCCGCGGGGGCAACGACAATGAGCAGTTCTTC.

CDR3 coding DNA: TGTGCCAGCCGGGACATTTATGGCTACACCTTC. Translating gives CASRDIYGYTF. The rearrangement joins TRBV5-8 to TRBJ1-2; possibly TRBD1 for D (6 bases). V was pared by 7 bases and J by 5 bases, with 9 bases between. The CDR3 spans 11 residues. Germline assignment: CDR1 SGHTS and CDR2 YDEGEE. Together with reference TRBV5-8 and TRBJ1-2, the CDR3 gives the full variable domain: EAGVTQSPTHLIKTRGQQATLRCSPISGHTSVYWYQQALGLGLQFLLWYDEGEERNRGNFPPRFSGRQFPNYSSELNVNALELEDSALYLCASRDIYGYTFGSGTRLTVV.

CDR3 DNA: TGTGCCAGCAGCGTAGACTACTCTGAGCAGTACTTC. This sequence encodes CASSVDYSEQYF. V gene TRBV9 combines with J gene TRBJ2-7, with D hard to call. V lost 0 bases and J lost 7, with 8 bases in between. The CDR3 has 12 residues. The germline V gene encodes CDR1 SGDLS and CDR2 YYNGEE.

In this sample, this clone turned up a few times. This chain joins TRBV18 and TRBJ2-1; the D gene is possibly TRBD1 (6 bases). The CDR3 totals 14 residues. The ends were cut back, 4 bases at V and 7 bases at J, with 14 bases in the middle. Germline V gene lookup returns CDR1 KGHSH and CDR2 LQKENI. The CDR3 loop reads CASSLTGIRNEQFF. CDR3 nucleotides: TGTGCCAGCTCACTCACAGGGATTCGTAATGAGCAGTTCTTC.

This chain joins TRBV4-3 and TRBJ2-1; 8 bases fit TRBD1. The trim removed 2 bases at V and 7 bases at J, leaving 10 bases unmatched. The V gene's germline CDR1 is LGHNA and CDR2 YSLEER. The length of the CDR3 is 16 residues. The CDR3, as DNA: TGCGCCAGCAGCCAAAAAGACAGGGGAATGTTTAATGAGCAGTTCTTC. Translating it yields CASSQKDRGMFNEQFF.

The genes are TRBV18 and TRBJ2-7; possibly TRBD2 for D (5 bases). CDR1 KGHSH and CDR2 LQKENI come from the germline V gene. The V end lost 5 bases, the J end lost 3 bases, and 17 bases lay between the germline ends. The CDR3 is 15 amino acids. CDR3 in DNA: TGTGCCAGCTCAGGAAGCAGTGGGGAGCGCTACGAGCAGTACTTC. As protein: CASSGSSGERYEQYF.

J is TRBJ1-2 and V is TRBV24-1, with TRBD1 as a possible D gene (6 bases). The germline gives CDR1 KGHDR, CDR2 SFDVKD. The V end was cut by 4 bases, the J end by 6 bases, with 11 bases between. This CDR3 is 13 amino acids long. CDR3 region: CATSDPNRDGYTF. The CDR3 DNA reads TGTGCCACCAGTGACCCTAACAGGGATGGCTACACCTTC.

V usage is TRBV5-1 and J usage is TRBJ2-1; 8 nucleotides line up with TRBD1. The J segment lost 0 bases and the V segment lost 3 bases, leaving 8 bases of the junction unmatched. CDR1 is SGHRS, CDR2 YFSETQ, per germline. The CDR3 totals 17 residues. The CDR3, as DNA: TGCGCCAGCAGCTCTCCCCGACAGGGGAGCTCCTACAATGAGCAGTTCTTC. It yields the protein CASSSPRQGSSYNEQFF.

The V call is TRBV6-1, the J call TRBJ1-5, with 9 positions matching TRBD1. CDR3 length: 16 amino acids. Trimming took 4 bases from V and 7 from J; bases not matched to a gene: 11. Germline lookup yields CDR1 MNHNS and CDR2 SASEGT. Here the CDR3 reads CASSGPPDRGKQPQHF. The CDR3 coding sequence is TGTGCCAGCAGTGGCCCCCCGGACAGGGGTAAGCAGCCCCAGCATTTT.

The rearrangement uses TRBV3-1 (or the pseudogene TRBV3-2) and TRBJ2-3, with 11 bases fitting TRBD2. The CDR3 runs to 15 residues. V was clipped by 3 bases and J by 6 bases; unmatched bases: 5. Per germline, CDR1 LGHDT and CDR2 YNNKEL (reference sequence). The chain's CDR3 is CASSQTSGNGDTQYF. CDR3 in DNA: TGTGCCAGCAGCCAGACTAGCGGGAACGGGGATACGCAGTATTTT.

This clone occurred a few times. The V and J genes are TRBV5-8 and TRBJ1-5; 8 nucleotides line up with TRBD1. The ends lost 1 base at V and 4 bases at J; junction bases unmatched: 10. In germline, CDR1 is SGHTS, CDR2 YDEGEE. The CDR3 totals 17 residues. The CDR3 nucleotides are TGTGCCAGCAGCTTGTCCCCTGGACAGGGCCCTAATCAGCCCCAGCATTTT. Residues: CASSLSPGQGPNQPQHF.

The chain couples TRBV28 to TRBJ1-1, with D possibly matching TRBD1 (6 bases). Germline V gives CDR1 MDHEN, CDR2 SYDVKM. V gave up 2 bases and J gave up 11 bases, with 12 bases separating them. This CDR3 region has 12 residues. The CDR3 protein is CASSLGGGVAFF. The CDR3 coding sequence is TGTGCCAGCAGTTTAGGGGGGGGCGTGGCTTTCTTT.

The chain uses TRBV5-1 and TRBJ2-7, with 9 bases aligning to TRBD2. The CDR3 length is 14 residues. J lost 4 bases, V lost 0 bases, and 2 bases had no gene match. Germline CDR1 SGHRS, CDR2 YFSETQ. The CDR3 sequence is CASSLGAGGYEQYF. In DNA form, the CDR3 reads TGCGCCAGCAGCTTGGGAGCGGGAGGTTACGAGCAGTACTTC.

This clone appeared once. The chain carries TRBV27 and TRBJ1-2; 7 nucleotides line up with TRBD1. CDR1 is MNHEY and CDR2 is SMNVEV in the germline V gene (reference sequence). Unmatched junction bases numbered 6, after V lost 3 bases and J lost 8 bases. This CDR3 contains 13 residues. The CDR3 spells CASSFTGAGGYTF. The DNA for the CDR3 is TGTGCCAGCAGTTTCACAGGGGCAGGGGGCTACACCTTC.

This clone has more than one count but fewer than ten. The chain employs TRBV10-3 and TRBJ2-7, with a tentative D call TRBD2 (5 bases). Germline lookup yields CDR1 ENHRY and CDR2 SYGVKD. The CDR3 covers 11 residues. V lost 8 bases and J 3 bases, leaving 8 bases between the germline ends. CDR3 DNA sequence: TGTGCCATCGGGAGTCTCTACGAGCAGTACTTC. Its translation is CAIGSLYEQYF.

This chain links TRBV18 with TRBJ1-1, with 7 bases aligning to TRBD1. The CDR3 is made up of 15 amino acids. The germline CDR1 and CDR2 sequences are KGHSH and LQKENI. J lost 0 bases, V lost 1 base, and 2 bases had no gene match. This CDR3 is CASSPRRGLNTEAFF. The CDR3 DNA sequence: TGTGCCAGCTCACCACGGAGGGGGCTGAACACTGAAGCTTTCTTT.

This clone has only one observation. The rearrangement joins TRBV7-2 to TRBJ1-1; tentatively, D is TRBD1 (5 bases). CDR3 length equals 15 residues. Trimming pared 0 bases from V and 3 bases from J, leaving 11 bases between. The germline gives CDR1 SGHTA, CDR2 FQGNSA. In DNA, the CDR3 is TGTGCCAGCAGCTTAGCCCAATTCAGGGACACTGAAGCTTTCTTT. It translates to CASSLAQFRDTEAFF.